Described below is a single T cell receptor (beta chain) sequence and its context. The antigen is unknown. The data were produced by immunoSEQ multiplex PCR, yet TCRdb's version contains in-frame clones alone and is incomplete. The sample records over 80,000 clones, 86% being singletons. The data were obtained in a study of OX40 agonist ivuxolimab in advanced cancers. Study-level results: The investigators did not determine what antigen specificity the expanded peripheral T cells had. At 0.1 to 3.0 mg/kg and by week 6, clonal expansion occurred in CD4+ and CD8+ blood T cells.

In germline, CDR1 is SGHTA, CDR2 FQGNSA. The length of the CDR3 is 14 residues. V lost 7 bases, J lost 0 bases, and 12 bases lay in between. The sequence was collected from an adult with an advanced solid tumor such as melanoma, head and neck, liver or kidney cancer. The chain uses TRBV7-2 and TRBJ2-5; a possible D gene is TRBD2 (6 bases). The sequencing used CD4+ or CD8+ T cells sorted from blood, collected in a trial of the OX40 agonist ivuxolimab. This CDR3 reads CASTLRGYQETQYF. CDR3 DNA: TGTGCCAGCACCCTCCGGGGGTACCAAGAGACCCAGTACTTC.